Below, 29 T cell receptor beta chains from the same sample are listed, as sequenced in a study of early T cells in non-severe SARS-CoV-2 infection. MiXCR was run by TCRdb on the 5' RACE reads, yielding one entry per CDR3 protein. The sample yields tens of thousands of distinct CDR3 sequences, 15% seen once. The sample consisted of whole blood. The receptors were sampled from an adult who was a healthcare worker with PCR-confirmed SARS-CoV-2 infection or an uninfected control (not recorded which).

The chain recombines TRBV12-3 or TRBV12-4 with TRBJ2-7; D is possibly TRBD1 (5 bases). Trimming removed 3 bases at V and 2 bases at J, with 11 bases between. There are 14 residues in the CDR3. The CDR3 loop is CASSFRAGPYEQYF. CDR3 nucleotides: TGTGCCAGCAGTTTCCGGGCAGGGCCCTACGAGCAGTACTTC.

This sequence joins TRBV5-5 and TRBJ2-4; D remains ambiguous. CDR3 length: 17 residues. V was clipped by 2 bases and J by 0 bases, with 15 bases between them. In germline, CDR1 is SGHKS, CDR2 YYEKEE (reference sequence). In DNA form, the CDR3 reads TGTGCCAGCAGCTTCGATCCGTCTTACCCAGCCAAAAACATTCAGTACTTC. Protein: CASSFDPSYPAKNIQYF.

This clonotype was detected only a few times. J is TRBJ1-1 and V is TRBV10-1, with D possibly matching TRBD1 (6 bases). Germline lookup yields CDR1 WNHNN and CDR2 SYGVQD (reference sequence). Trimming took 11 bases from V and 5 from J, leaving 18 bases between them. This CDR3 contains 13 residues. The chain's CDR3 is CARLGPQGTEAFF. CDR3 in DNA: TGCGCCCGGCTTGGCCCACAGGGTACTGAAGCTTTCTTT.

This clonotype was recorded at least ten times. The rearrangement joins TRBV20-1 to TRBJ2-2; D may match TRBD1 or TRBD2 (5 bases each). V was shortened by 5 bases and J by 8 bases, with 12 bases between the two germline ends. Germline CDR1 DFQATT, CDR2 SNEGSKA (reference sequence). The CDR3 totals 12 residues. CDR3 in DNA: TGCAGTGCTGGGACCCCTTTTGGGGAGCTGTTTTTT. Translated, it gives CSAGTPFGELFF.

This clonotype appeared a few times. The gene calls are TRBV20-1 and TRBJ2-1; 8 nucleotides match TRBD2. The CDR3 loop spans 16 amino acids. Germline assignment: CDR1 DFQATT and CDR2 SNEGSKA (reference sequence). The V segment lost 0 bases and the J segment 6 bases; nucleotides outside the gene matches: 10. The CDR3 DNA follows: TGCAGTGCTAGAGATCCGGGACTAGAATATCTCAATGAGCAGTTCTTC. This sequence encodes CSARDPGLEYLNEQFF.

This clonotype was found a few times. This chain joins TRBV28 and TRBJ1-6; 8 bases fit TRBD1. Looked up from germline, CDR1 is MDHEN and CDR2 is SYDVKM. This CDR3 spans 14 amino acids. The junction had 1 base not matched to a gene; V was cut back by 2 bases and J by 7 bases. CDR3 in DNA: TGTGCCAGCAGTTTAGGGACAGGCAATTCACCCCTCCACTTT. Its protein product is CASSLGTGNSPLHF. The complete variable domain, with remaining parts taken from reference TRBV28 and TRBJ1-6, reads DVKVTQSSRYLVKRTGEKVFLECVQDMDHENMFWYRQDPGLGLRLIYFSYDVKMKEKGDIPEGYSVSREKKERFSLILESASTNQTSMYLCASSLGTGNSPLHFGNGTRLTVT.

This clonotype appeared many times. V and J are TRBV14 and TRBJ2-3; no firm D call. V was clipped by 3 bases and J by 3 bases, with 16 bases between them. Germline CDR1 is SGHDN and CDR2 is FVKESK. The CDR3 has 16 residues. CDR3 amino acids: CASSQTVILGTDTQYF. The CDR3 nucleotides read TGTGCCAGCAGCCAGACGGTAATATTGGGGACAGATACGCAGTATTTT.

This clonotype was recorded a few times. The chain combines TRBV6-5 with TRBJ2-7, with a tentative D call TRBD2 (5 bases). The ends were cut back, 0 bases at V and 5 bases at J, with 20 bases in the middle. CDR3 length: 17 amino acids. Germline V gives CDR1 MNHEY, CDR2 SVGAGI. CDR3 in DNA: TGTGCCAGCAGTTACTCGATGGCCGGGTACCTCGGGGACGAGCAGTACTTC. Translation: CASSYSMAGYLGDEQYF.

This clonotype was observed a few times. This chain joins TRBV3-1 and TRBJ1-1; possibly TRBD1 for D (5 bases). Germline V gene sequence: CDR1 LGHDT, CDR2 YNNKEL (reference sequence). V dropped 7 bases and J dropped 0 bases, with 12 bases sitting between them. This CDR3 is built from 14 residues. This CDR3 reads CASTPGRMNTEAFF. The CDR3 DNA is TGTGCCAGCACTCCAGGGAGGATGAACACTGAAGCTTTCTTT.

This clonotype was seen a handful of times. The chain recombines TRBV7-8 with TRBJ2-7; tentative D call: TRBD2 (7 bases). The V gene lost 5 bases and the J gene lost 2 bases, with 25 bases spanning the gap. The CDR3 runs to 18 residues. Germline CDR1 SGHVS, CDR2 FQNEAQ. The CDR3 loop is CASSPVVQGGNKPYEQYF. The CDR3 region has the DNA TGTGCCAGCAGCCCAGTGGTACAGGGAGGGAATAAGCCCTACGAGCAGTACTTC.

This chain connects TRBV20-1 to TRBJ2-1, with TRBD2 matching 9 bases. The CDR3 spans 13 residues. Germline V gene data show CDR1 as DFQATT and CDR2 as SNEGSKA (reference sequence). V trimming: 2 bases; J trimming: 6 bases; junction bases outside the gene matches: 2. The CDR3 sequence: CSARIAGVNEQFF. CDR3 coding DNA: TGCAGTGCTAGAATAGCGGGAGTCAATGAGCAGTTCTTC.

This clonotype was found a few times. The genes are TRBV5-1 and TRBJ1-1; perhaps TRBD1 as D (5 bases). V lost 7 bases to trimming and J lost 3 bases, with 13 bases between them. CDR3 length: 13 residues. CDR1 is SGHRS, CDR2 YFSETQ, per germline. This chain's CDR3 is CASGNAGYTEAFF. The CDR3 DNA is TGCGCCAGCGGCAATGCAGGGTACACTGAAGCTTTCTTT.

This clonotype was observed a handful of times. J is TRBJ1-1 and V is TRBV28; no reliable D call. CDR3 length: 12 amino acids. The germline gives CDR1 MDHEN, CDR2 SYDVKM. V was trimmed by 8 bases and J by 3 bases, leaving 10 bases between them. CDR3 amino acids: CASRDVDTEAFF. As DNA, the CDR3 is TGTGCCAGCCGCGATGTGGACACTGAAGCTTTCTTT.

This chain links TRBV29-1 with TRBJ2-3, with D perhaps matching TRBD1 (6 bases). The ends were cut back, 6 bases at V and 2 bases at J, with 15 bases in the middle. Germline loops: CDR1 SQVTM, CDR2 ANQGSEA. The CDR3 totals 14 residues. CDR3 protein: CSVTGNAVTDTQYF. CDR3 in DNA: TGCAGCGTGACAGGTAACGCGGTCACAGATACGCAGTATTTT.

In this sample, this clonotype turned up a few times. The rearrangement links TRBV7-2 to TRBJ2-7; 10 bases map to TRBD2. Germline-derived CDR1 and CDR2 are SGHTA and FQGNSA. The CDR3 extends over 15 amino acids. The J segment lost 4 bases and the V segment lost 2 bases, leaving 5 bases of the junction unmatched. The CDR3 loop is CASSLMPSGSYEQYF. For the CDR3, the DNA is TGTGCCAGCAGCTTAATGCCTAGCGGGAGTTACGAGCAGTACTTC.

Only a few counts were recorded for this clonotype. The chain has TRBV28 and TRBJ2-3; 10 nucleotides align to TRBD1. V was pared by 4 bases and J by 5 bases, with 6 bases of the junction left unmatched. The CDR3 runs to 15 residues. The germline V gene has CDR1 MDHEN and CDR2 SYDVKM. The CDR3 is CASSSRDRGIDTQYF. DNA for the CDR3: TGTGCCAGCAGTTCGCGGGACAGGGGAATAGATACGCAGTATTTT. The full variable domain, completed using reference TRBV28 and TRBJ2-3, is DVKVTQSSRYLVKRTGEKVFLECVQDMDHENMFWYRQDPGLGLRLIYFSYDVKMKEKGDIPEGYSVSREKKERFSLILESASTNQTSMYLCASSSRDRGIDTQYFGPGTRLTVL.

This clonotype was recorded a few times. The rearrangement joins TRBV20-1 to TRBJ2-7; the match to TRBD1 covers 7 bases. The germline gives CDR1 DFQATT, CDR2 SNEGSKA (reference sequence). Trimming cost V 5 bases and J 2 bases; bases outside gene matches: 15. There are 16 residues in the CDR3. This CDR3 is CSAAFSAGQETYEQYF. The CDR3 bases are TGCAGTGCTGCATTTAGCGCCGGACAGGAGACCTACGAGCAGTACTTC.

CDR3 sequence: CAWSAQGGQPQHF. The CDR3, as DNA: TGTGCCTGGAGTGCCCAGGGGGGACAGCCCCAGCATTTT. This rearrangement joins TRBV30 to TRBJ1-5; TRBD1 aligns across 7 bases. The germline V gene encodes CDR1 GTSNPN and CDR2 SVGIG (reference sequence). There are 13 residues in the CDR3. J was trimmed by 7 bases and V by 1 base; bases with no gene match: 4.

This clonotype was counted once. The chain couples TRBV7-2 to TRBJ2-5; weak D call: TRBD2 (7 bases). The CDR3 consists of 16 residues. The V and J ends lost 5 bases and 5 bases respectively, with 21 bases between them. Germline CDR1 reads SGHTA; CDR2 reads FQGNSA. The CDR3 nucleotides read TGTGCCAGCAGCCCCAGGGGCGGGAGTGATGTTGAGACCCAGTACTTC. Its protein is CASSPRGGSDVETQYF. Variable domain in full (rest from reference TRBV7-2 and TRBJ2-5): GAGVSQSPSNKVTEKGKDVELRCDPISGHTALYWYRQSLGQGLEFLIYFQGNSAPDKSGLPSDRFSAERTGGSVSTLTIQRTQQEDSAVYLCASSPRGGSDVETQYFGPGTRLLVL.

This chain connects TRBV6-5 to TRBJ2-7; D remains ambiguous. V lost 5 bases, J lost 6 bases, and 8 bases lay in between. Germline V lookup: CDR1 MNHEY, CDR2 SVGAGI. There are 11 residues in the CDR3. In DNA form, the CDR3 reads TGTGCCAGCAGTCCTCCCCCCGAGCAGTACTTC. Translated, it gives CASSPPPEQYF.

The chain links TRBV7-6 to TRBJ2-7, with D perhaps TRBD1 or TRBD2 (5 bases each). Trimming left V 1 base short and J 3 bases short, with 10 bases between. The germline V gene has CDR1 SGHVS and CDR2 FNYEAQ. The CDR3 spans 14 residues. The CDR3 spells CASSLGGVDYEQYF. The CDR3, as DNA: TGTGCCAGCAGCTTAGGAGGGGTAGACTACGAGCAGTACTTC. Combining the CDR3 with reference TRBV7-6 and TRBJ2-7 gives the whole variable domain GAGVSQSPRYKVTKRGQDVALRCDPISGHVSLYWYRQALGQGPEFLTYFNYEAQQDKSGLPNDRFSAERPEGSISTLTIQRTEQRDSAMYRCASSLGGVDYEQYFGPGTRLTVT.

A remark on this clonotype: A single base separates this from a much larger clone, so it may be a read error. The rearrangement joins TRBV6-1 to TRBJ2-6; no clear D. The V end was cut by 0 bases, the J end by 3 bases, with 0 bases between. Germline assignment: CDR1 MNHNS and CDR2 SASEGT. CDR3 length: 13 residues. The CDR3 is CASSEAGANVLTF. The CDR3 bases are TGTGCCAGCAGTGAAGCTGGGGCCAACGTCCTGACTTTC.

This clonotype showed up many times. The J gene is TRBJ2-1, the V gene TRBV5-1; 9 nucleotides agree with TRBD2. With V trimmed by 4 bases and J by 9 bases, 5 bases remained unmatched. This CDR3 is built from 13 residues. Germline loops: CDR1 SGHRS, CDR2 YFSETQ. CDR3 in amino acids: CASSTGLALEQFF. In DNA form, the CDR3 reads TGCGCCAGCAGCACGGGACTAGCCCTTGAGCAGTTCTTC.

The V call is TRBV11-2, the J call TRBJ1-1; D not resolved. This CDR3 region has 14 residues. CDR1 is SGHAT, CDR2 FQNNGV, per germline. V lost 1 base, J lost 2 bases, and 8 bases lay in between. The CDR3 sequence is CASSLGSGNTEAFF. CDR3 sequence (DNA): TGTGCCAGCAGCTTAGGGTCAGGAAACACTGAAGCTTTCTTT. Complete variable domain (other parts from reference TRBV11-2 and TRBJ1-1): EAGVAQSPRYKIIEKRQSVAFWCNPISGHATLYWYQQILGQGPKLLIQFQNNGVVDDSQLPKDRFSAERLKGVDSTLKIQPAKLEDSAVYLCASSLGSGNTEAFFGQGTRLTVV.

Only a few counts were recorded for this clonotype. It is likely a read error, because the conserved phenylalanine at the end of the CDR3 is missing. The limits of the CDR3 on the DNA are not certain, so only TCRdb's listed CDR3 is given. The rearrangement uses TRBV5-5 and TRBJ2-7. The CDR3 spans 9 residues, counting both ends. Germline lookup yields CDR1 SGHKS and CDR2 YYEKEE (reference sequence). This chain's CDR3 is CASSVVARN.

The chain uses TRBV30 and TRBJ2-4, with 11 bases identical to TRBD1. V lost 2 bases, J lost 9 bases, and 3 bases stayed unmatched. CDR3 length equals 13 residues. Germline-derived CDR1 and CDR2 are GTSNPN and SVGIG (reference sequence). In nucleotides, the CDR3 is TGTGCCTGGAGTAGGACAGGGGGCGGCATTCAGTACTTC. Its translation is CAWSRTGGGIQYF.

In its sample, this clonotype was seen many times. The rearrangement links TRBV20-1 to TRBJ1-1, with D tentatively TRBD1 (5 bases). Looked up from germline, CDR1 is DFQATT and CDR2 is SNEGSKA (reference sequence). The CDR3 length is 12 residues. The V and J ends lost 4 bases and 2 bases respectively, with 8 bases between them. The CDR3 here is CSAKGQNTEAFF. CDR3 coding DNA: TGCAGTGCTAAAGGACAAAACACTGAAGCTTTCTTT.

V usage is TRBV7-2 and J usage is TRBJ2-2, with 9 nucleotides matching TRBD1. Germline CDR1 SGHTA, CDR2 FQGNSA. The trim removed 2 bases at V and 6 bases at J, leaving 4 bases unmatched. This CDR3 has 15 amino acids. DNA for the CDR3: TGTGCCAGCAGCTTACAGACAGGGGGTGCCGGGGAGCTGTTTTTT. Encoded protein: CASSLQTGGAGELFF.

V usage is TRBV12-3 or TRBV12-4 and J usage is TRBJ2-1; D is unclear. Trimming removed 6 bases at V and 2 bases at J, with 11 bases between. CDR3 length: 14 residues. CDR3 DNA sequence: TGTGCCAGCAGGCTAGTGCCCACCTACAATGAGCAGTTCTTC. As protein: CASRLVPTYNEQFF.